Shown below are 16 T cell receptor beta chains from a single sample sequenced in a study of PD-L1 blockade in urothelial cancer. Indicated time point: pretreatment peripheral blood. The table came from immunoSEQ multiplex PCR; TCRdb's copy has only in-frame clones and leaves some out. Of roughly 95,000 clones listed, 80% to 90% were seen once; the top ten hold 2% to 2.5%. The sequences come from PBMCs, collected around atezolizumab (anti-PD-L1) treatment. The receptor source for this set is a man aged 55 to 69 with urothelial cancer.

This clone was found a few times. This chain joins TRBV14 and TRBJ2-1; D is unresolved. Per the germline V gene, CDR1 is SGHDN and CDR2 is FVKESK. Between the trimmed V and J ends, which lost 0 bases and 1 base, there was a span of 10 bases. This CDR3 region has 16 residues. This CDR3 is CASSQEQPNSYNEQFF. The CDR3 DNA is TGTGCCAGCAGCCAAGAACAGCCCAATTCCTACAATGAGCAGTTCTTC.

This chain uses TRBV19 with TRBJ1-1, with D perhaps TRBD1 (5 bases). CDR3 size: 16 residues. V was pared by 4 bases and J by 2 bases, with 17 bases between. Germline V gives CDR1 LNHDA, CDR2 SQIVND (reference sequence). CDR3 sequence: CASSTPRFRGNTEAFF. CDR3 bases: TGTGCCAGTAGTACACCCAGGTTTAGGGGTAACACTGAAGCTTTCTTT.

The rearrangement links TRBV29-1 to TRBJ2-3; TRBD2 aligns across 16 bases. The CDR3 covers 16 residues. Per germline, CDR1 SQVTM and CDR2 ANQGSEA. The ends lost 6 bases at V and 4 bases at J; junction bases unmatched: 7. CDR3: CSVGGLAGGLPDTQYF. As DNA, the CDR3 is TGCAGCGTAGGGGGACTAGCGGGGGGGCTTCCAGATACGCAGTATTTT.

The J gene is TRBJ2-3, the V gene TRBV28, with 9 bases lining up with TRBD2. This CDR3 is built from 15 residues. V was pared by 2 bases and J by 4 bases, with 4 bases of the junction left unmatched. From germline, CDR1 is MDHEN and CDR2 SYDVKM. The CDR3 nucleotides read TGTGCCAGCAGTTTAATGCGGGGGGGATCAGATACGCAGTATTTT. Protein product: CASSLMRGGSDTQYF.

V and J are TRBV5-1 and TRBJ2-5; 10 nucleotides align to TRBD1. The V segment lost 4 bases and the J segment 3 bases; nucleotides outside the gene matches: 3. CDR1 and CDR2 (germline): SGHRS, YFSETQ. The CDR3 runs to 14 residues. The CDR3 DNA is TGCGCCAGCAGCCATGGACAGGGGGAAGAGACCCAGTACTTC. Protein: CASSHGQGEETQYF.

The rearrangement joins TRBV19 to TRBJ2-3; TRBD1 agrees at 8 bases. Trimming cost V 7 bases and J 0 bases; bases outside gene matches: 3. Germline V gene lookup returns CDR1 LNHDA and CDR2 SQIVND (reference sequence). CDR3 size: 14 residues. CDR3 amino acids: CASTYRGSTDTQYF. The CDR3 DNA sequence: TGTGCCAGTACCTACAGGGGGAGCACAGATACGCAGTATTTT.

In DNA, the CDR3 is TGCGCCAGCAGCTTGGCCTCGGCGGCAGATACGCAGTATTTT. Its translation is CASSLASAADTQYF. This chain connects TRBV5-1 to TRBJ2-3; the D is unclear. Trimming shortened V by 0 bases and J by 4 bases, and 9 bases separated the two germline ends. The CDR3 loop spans 14 amino acids. Germline loops: CDR1 SGHRS, CDR2 YFSETQ.

The chain recombines TRBV14 with TRBJ2-6; no clear D. The CDR3 is 13 amino acids. Germline CDR1 SGHDN, CDR2 FVKESK. Trimming took 4 bases from V and 4 from J, leaving 5 bases between them. In DNA form, the CDR3 reads TGTGCCAGCAGCCTTAGAGGGGCCAACGTCCTGACTTTC. Amino acid sequence: CASSLRGANVLTF.

The chain joins TRBV5-1 to TRBJ2-5, with 8 bases fitting TRBD2. The CDR3 runs 18 residues. Trimming at V came to 0 bases and at J to 4 bases, leaving 14 bases not matched to a gene. Germline V gene lookup returns CDR1 SGHRS and CDR2 YFSETQ. The chain's CDR3 is CASSLAGTGGPVGETQYF. The CDR3 bases are TGCGCCAGCAGCTTGGCCGGGACGGGAGGGCCCGTAGGAGAGACCCAGTACTTC.

The chain carries TRBV7-2 and TRBJ2-5, with 9 bases lining up with TRBD2. The CDR3 loop spans 15 amino acids. Trimming removed 2 bases from V and 1 base from J; junction bases left unmatched: 2. From germline, CDR1 is SGHTA and CDR2 FQGNSA. The CDR3 spells CASSLRGGVQETQYF. CDR3 DNA: TGTGCCAGCAGCTTACGCGGGGGGGTCCAAGAGACCCAGTACTTC.

The V and J genes are TRBV6-6 and TRBJ1-2, with 10 bases aligning to TRBD1. V dropped 4 bases and J dropped 3; count of bases not matched to a gene: 5. Germline V lookup: CDR1 MNHNY, CDR2 SVGAGI (reference sequence). The CDR3 contains 15 residues. The CDR3 loop is CASSSPGQGYYGYTF. For the CDR3, the DNA is TGTGCCAGCAGTTCACCGGGACAGGGGTACTATGGCTACACCTTC.

The DNA of the CDR3 is TGCGCCAGCAGTGGGGTTAGCGGGGCAGATACGCAGTATTTT. Amino acids: CASSGVSGADTQYF. The rearrangement joins TRBV5-1 to TRBJ2-3; TRBD2 matches 8 bases. CDR3 length equals 14 residues. Germline values: CDR1 SGHRS, CDR2 YFSETQ. Trimming took 5 bases from V and 4 from J; bases not matched to a gene: 6.

The chain links TRBV18 to TRBJ2-7; TRBD2 aligns across 8 bases. Germline lookup yields CDR1 KGHSH and CDR2 LQKENI. The CDR3 runs to 16 residues. The V gene end was trimmed by 4 bases and the J gene end by 7 bases; junction bases not matched to a gene: 15. The CDR3: CASSRVGGGGPREQYF. CDR3 DNA: TGTGCCAGCTCACGGGTCGGGGGGGGAGGGCCGAGGGAGCAGTACTTC. Using reference TRBV18 and TRBJ2-7 for the parts outside the CDR3, the full variable domain is NAGVMQNPRHLVRRRGQEARLRCSPMKGHSHVYWYRQLPEEGLKFMVYLQKENIIDESGMPKERFSAEFPKEGPSILRIQQVVRGDSAAYFCASSRVGGGGPREQYFGPGTRLTVT.

The rearrangement joins TRBV5-8 to TRBJ1-3; D ambiguous. The CDR3 is 15 residues long. Germline assignment: CDR1 SGHTS and CDR2 YDEGEE. Trimming removed 0 bases at V and 0 bases at J, with 7 bases between. CDR3 amino acids: CASSLVGRSGNTIYF. For the CDR3, the DNA is TGTGCCAGCAGCTTGGTTGGCCGCTCTGGAAACACCATATATTTT.

The rearrangement links TRBV6-5 to TRBJ2-7; 9 bases match TRBD1. V lost 6 bases to trimming and J lost 3 bases; unmatched junction nucleotides: 6. This CDR3 comprises 14 residues. The germline V gene has CDR1 MNHEY and CDR2 SVGAGI. CDR3 protein: CASSQQGAIYEQYF. CDR3 nucleotide sequence: TGTGCCAGCAGCCAACAGGGGGCTATCTACGAGCAGTACTTC.

The chain is built from TRBV5-6 and TRBJ2-2; D is uncertain. The length of the CDR3 is 16 residues. The germline V and J ends were trimmed by 1 base and 1 base, with 11 bases remaining between them. Germline CDR1 and CDR2: SGHDT and YYEEEE. The CDR3 protein is CASSLSTQRNTGELFF. CDR3 sequence (DNA): TGTGCCAGCAGCTTGTCGACCCAGCGGAACACCGGGGAGCTGTTTTTT.